This T cell receptor beta chain was sequenced during a study of human T cells and chemical hapten exposure. The length of the CDR3 is 15 residues. Germline values: CDR1 MGHRA, CDR2 YSYEKL. V lost 1 base to trimming and J lost 4 bases, with 14 bases between them. Stated time point: pre-sensitization, week 0. Documented treatment: therapeutic diphenylcyclopropenone sensitization with weekly scalp DPC. The table lists this clonotype with a few counts. How the authors handled the data: From approximately 20,000 to 700,000 TCRs were found per sample, with a median of approximately 92,000. TCRdb reprocessed the RACE reads with MiXCR, giving one entry per CDR3 protein. It is TCRdb's table, rather than the study itself, that gives the V and J calls and clone size. The sample consists of about 270,000 distinct CDR3 sequences, roughly 8% of them appearing once.

The origin of this receptor is a man younger than 35 with alopecia areata. Some clones in this sample may be carry-over from other donors' samples. The chain combines TRBV4-1 with TRBJ2-7; D could derive from TRBD1 or TRBD2 (5 bases each). The input for sequencing was whole blood, taken in connection with sensitization to the hapten diphenylcyclopropenone (DPC). The CDR3 region is CASSQVAGTEYEQYF. As DNA, the CDR3 is TGCGCCAGCAGCCAAGTTGCAGGGACGGAATACGAGCAGTACTTC.